This T cell receptor (beta chain) was identified during a study of beta chain features in type 1 diabetes. Study as a whole: Healthy donors and patients showed comparable age, gender and cell yields. Overall study findings and caveats: Relative to healthy donors, patients appeared to have naive, central memory and Treg TCRB repertoires that were more similar.

To note about this clone: The target antigen is unknown.

All of the isolated RNA was reverse transcribed, so expressed TCRB transcripts were sequenced. Sequencing was performed with immunoSEQ multiplex PCR; in TCRdb, only in-frame clones are kept and a portion is missing. The sample has hundreds of thousands of clones, less than 20% seen once. There are 13 residues in the CDR3. The germline CDR1 and CDR2 sequences are SGHRS and YFSETQ. V was pared by 1 base and J by 1 base, with 6 bases between. The sequence was collected from a man aged 18 to 29 in good health. Source material: naive CD4+ T cells from blood. This chain uses TRBV5-1 with TRBJ2-7, with D unresolved. The CDR3: CASSLSPSYEQYF. The CDR3, as DNA: TGCGCCAGCAGCTTGTCTCCTTCCTACGAGCAGTACTTC. Together with reference TRBV5-1 and TRBJ2-7, the CDR3 gives the full variable domain: KAGVTQTPRYLIKTRGQQVTLSCSPISGHRSVSWYQQTPGQGLQFLFEYFSETQRNKGNFPGRFSGRQFSNSRSEMNVSTLELGDSALYLCASSLSPSYEQYFGPGTRLTVT.